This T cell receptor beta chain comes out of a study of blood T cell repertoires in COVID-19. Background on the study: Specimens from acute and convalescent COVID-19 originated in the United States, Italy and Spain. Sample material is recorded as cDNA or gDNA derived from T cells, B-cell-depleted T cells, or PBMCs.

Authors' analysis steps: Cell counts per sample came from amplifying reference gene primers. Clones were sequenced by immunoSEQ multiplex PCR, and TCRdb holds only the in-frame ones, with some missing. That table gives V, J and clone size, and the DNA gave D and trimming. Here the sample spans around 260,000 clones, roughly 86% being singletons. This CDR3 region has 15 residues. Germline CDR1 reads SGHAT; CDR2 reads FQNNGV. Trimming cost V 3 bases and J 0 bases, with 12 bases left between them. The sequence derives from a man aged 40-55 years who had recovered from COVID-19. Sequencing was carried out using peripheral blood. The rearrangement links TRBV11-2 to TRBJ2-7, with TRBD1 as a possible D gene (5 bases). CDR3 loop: CASSFGQPGSYEQYF. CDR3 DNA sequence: TGTGCCAGCAGCTTCGGACAACCCGGCTCCTACGAGCAGTACTTC.